This record covers a single T cell receptor (beta chain). This sample is drawn from a study of shared T cell receptors in the human thymus. There are 12 residues in the CDR3. Germline V gene data show CDR1 as SGHDT and CDR2 as YYEEEE. Trimming shortened V by 3 bases and J by 5 bases, and 8 bases separated the two germline ends. Generated by immunoSEQ multiplex PCR, the TCRdb table keeps only in-frame clones and is missing some. Counted here are some 720,000 clones, around 87% occurring once; the ten biggest clones make up 0.0095% to 0.012%. This same sample was also part of a study on human thymus T cells. This second report adds: Use of V and J genes seemed skewed within the thymic and blood repertoires.

The genes are TRBV5-6 and TRBJ1-1; D gene uncertain. The specimen sequenced was thymocytes. This clonotype was obtained from a boy younger than two with a congenital heart defect. The DNA of the CDR3 is TGTGCCAGCAGCTCCCAACGGACTGAAGCTTTCTTT. It is translated as CASSSQRTEAFF.